This TCR beta chain was sequenced for a study of monozygotic twins with inflammatory bowel disease. Study results and caveats: Clonotypes shared with others were fewer in IBD patients than in healthy twins, especially with disease activity.

Using the 5' RACE reads, TCRdb records one entry per CDR3 protein without DNA. The sample holds around 450,000 distinct CDR3 sequences. With regard to this clonotype: The antigen is unknown.

Whole blood supplied total RNA, and T cells were not sorted. This TCR derives from a human donor with ulcerative colitis or Crohn's disease, or a healthy co-twin of an affected twin (not recorded which). Sequenced: blood.

CDR3 loop: CASSLIPENIEAFF. The chain carries TRBV12-3 or TRBV12-4 and TRBJ1-1. The CDR3 runs to 14 residues.